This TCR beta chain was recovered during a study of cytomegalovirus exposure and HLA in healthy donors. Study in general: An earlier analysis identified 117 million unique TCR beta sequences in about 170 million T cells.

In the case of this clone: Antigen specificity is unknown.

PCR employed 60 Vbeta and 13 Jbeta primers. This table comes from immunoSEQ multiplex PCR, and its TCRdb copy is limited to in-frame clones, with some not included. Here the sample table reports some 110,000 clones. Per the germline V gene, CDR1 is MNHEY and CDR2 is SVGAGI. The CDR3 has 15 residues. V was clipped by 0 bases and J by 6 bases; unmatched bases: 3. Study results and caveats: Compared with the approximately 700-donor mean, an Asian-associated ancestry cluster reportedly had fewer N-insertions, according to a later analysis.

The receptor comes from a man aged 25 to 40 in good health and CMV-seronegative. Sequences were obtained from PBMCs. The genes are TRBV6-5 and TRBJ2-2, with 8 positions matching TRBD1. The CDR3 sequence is CASSYSPDRAGELFF. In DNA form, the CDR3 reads TGTGCCAGCAGTTACTCCCCGGACAGGGCCGGGGAGCTGTTTTTT.